The clone carrying this T cell receptor beta chain was observed a handful of times. V was clipped by 4 bases and J by 4 bases, with 16 bases between them. CDR1 is KGHDR and CDR2 is SFDVKD in the germline V gene. The CDR3 sequence is 17 residues long. TCRdb re-called the 5' RACE reads with MiXCR, one entry per CDR3 protein. This table has 30,000 to 35,000 distinct CDR3 sequences, approximately 6.9% appearing once. The sample belongs to a study of early T cells in non-severe SARS-CoV-2 infection. The rearrangement links TRBV24-1 to TRBJ2-6; D is perhaps TRBD2 (6 bases). The origin of this receptor is an adult who was a healthcare worker with PCR-confirmed SARS-CoV-2 infection or an uninfected control (not recorded which). The sample comprised whole blood. CDR3 nucleotide sequence: TGTGCCACCAGTGACACCGGGCGGGGAGCCGGGGCCAACGTCCTGACTTTC. It yields the protein CATSDTGRGAGANVLTF.